This T cell receptor beta chain was sequenced for a study of cytomegalovirus exposure and HLA in healthy donors (dated by TCRdb to 2016 to 2017). In the study overall: In an earlier analysis of some 610 of the donors, around 290 Gb of sequence data and 90 million to 130 million unique TCR beta sequences from about 190 million T cells were reported. About 300 gigabases of sequencing data and tens of millions of unique TCR sequences were included in an early release covering under 650 HLA-typed donors. The genetic ancestry cluster associated with self-reported Caucasian donors included 65% to 90% of the 398 genotyped donors. The aim of the study was to test whether cataloging public T cell receptors could identify signatures of past pathogen exposure. The T cell repertoires of 666 subjects were profiled by immunosequencing and related to cytomegalovirus serostatus. Besides the first cohort of roughly 640 subjects, a separate validation cohort made up of 90 to 150 different subjects was used. High-throughput TCR immunosequencing, statistical association of individual TCRs with disease status, and machine learning were combined to predict cytomegalovirus infection status. In a later analysis, previously published TCR beta repertoires from several hundred donors were re-analyzed and high-resolution HLA genotyping was added so that TCR occurrence patterns could be studied. In the later analysis, no new phenotypic data were used to find candidate immune exposures; instead, reliance was placed on TCR beta sequences and their occurrence across donors. To decide whether each TCR beta V gene segment behaved as functional or pseudogenic, an earlier analysis of approximately 600 of the donors relied on high-throughput TCR beta sequencing. Donor age, sex, ethnicity and CMV serostatus were compiled alongside the repertoire data. Genome-wide SNP genotypes for about 65% of the roughly 670 donors were used in a later genetic analysis, which treated that subset as a discovery cohort. All discovery cohort repertoires had been generated on a single sequencing platform. Class I and class II HLA loci were covered by the typing at four-digit resolution. The number of typed donors differed by locus: about 620-640 for A, B, C, DRB1 and DQB1; roughly 510 for DQA1; some 610 for DPA1; and about 470 for DPB1. Because of strong linkage in the cohort, 4 to 6 DR-DQ haplotypes were treated as single units for association and clustering. Among about 410 genotyped donors of the cohort, an average of approximately 220,000 unique TCR beta nucleotide sequences was sequenced per donor, of which 15% to 20% were non-productive.

Note on this clone: Its target antigen remains unknown. No base-level quality is on record; no much larger clone is a single base apart.

The method was the immunoSEQ multiplex PCR assay. For the multiplex PCR, a mixture combining 60 forward primers for TCR Vbeta segments and 13 reverse primers for TCR Jbeta segments was used. The CDR3 region of rearranged TCR beta genes was amplified from genomic DNA with a multiplex PCR assay. The amplified TCR beta libraries were sequenced on the Illumina HiSeq System as 87-base-pair reads. As for the original processing: A later analysis tallied roughly 78 million unique TCR beta chains across the approximately 670 repertoires, and some 10 million of those chains were shared by two or more donors. A nearest-neighbor algorithm error-corrected the raw reads and collapsed the reads into unique sequences, merging closely related sequences to remove PCR and sequencing errors. V, D and J gene segments were assigned by aligning CDR3 sequences to IMGT reference sequences. For a sequence to be retained, at least a six-nucleotide match to both a V gene segment and a J gene segment was required. Rearrangements were classified as productive when the CDR3 lacked stop codons and remained in frame with V and J, and all other rearrangements were classified as non-productive. Following IMGT convention, CDR3 was defined as the stretch from the second conserved V-encoded cysteine up to the conserved J-encoded phenylalanine. Sequences without an unambiguous match to a single V gene segment were excluded from the earlier analysis of over 500 of the donors. An earlier analysis of over 450 of the donors classified V segments as functional when productive rearrangements were above 56.7% and as segregating when the standard deviation between donors was above 5%. A statistical classification framework was developed to diagnose cytomegalovirus status using the catalog of TCR beta chain sequences. In a later analysis, TCR nucleotide sequences were compared against IMGT/GENE-DB human TR gene sequences so that V and J genes could be assigned. The TCRdist pipeline was used in a later analysis to assign CDR3 sequences and most-parsimonious VDJ recombination scenarios. A later analysis defined each TCR beta chain by its CDR3 amino acid sequence plus V-gene family, and excluded reads lacking a unique V-gene family. To address suspected cross-contamination and a sequencing artifact, a later analysis removed 592 highly shared, low-generation-probability nucleotide sequences. In a later analysis, a clonal expansion index for each public chain was calculated from normalized within-repertoire ranks of inferred template counts. A later analysis computed generation probabilities with a VDJ recombination model fitted to out-of-frame rearrangements, and checked the results against IGoR. Hypergeometric tests were used in a later analysis to score TCR-TCR, TCR-HLA and TCR-CMV co-occurrence, with a repertoire-size bias correction applied to the TCR pairs. False discovery rates were estimated in a later analysis by permuting HLA or CMV assignments 20 times. In a later analysis, co-occurring TCRs were grouped using DBSCAN, with TCRdist sequence similarity added in when clustering inside HLA-allele-positive subsets. Repertoires with fewer than 30,000 or more than 120,000 public chains were left out of co-occurrence clustering, as were about five repertoires with anomalous nucleotide sharing. The table comes from immuneACCESS by way of TCRdb, which keeps in-frame sequences with V and J called. Part of the clones is missing from these tables; in studies checked, under half for an unresolved V gene and the rest for unknown reasons. V and J calls plus clone size are reproduced from that table; the DNA served to infer D and trimming. Within this sample are around 170,000 clones, with less than 75% of them counted one time only. The top ten clonotypes cover 1.5% of the sample.

In total, 666 healthy bone marrow donors made up the cohort. At the time of sampling, every cohort member was nominally healthy, though immune exposures that went unrecorded were likely present. The donor tested CMV seronegative and was one of the 352 seronegative cohort members. A peripheral blood sample was collected from each donor, and TCR beta sequencing was performed on peripheral blood mononuclear cells. The Qiagen DNeasy Blood Extraction Kit was used to extract genomic DNA from the blood cell samples. Broad study findings and their caveats: For the cohort, immune exposure information was limited to CMV serostatus. Because some donors lacked HLA typing at each locus, the association tests relied only on the typed subset. It was suggested by the authors that the approach could potentially be generalized to other disease states and immunological phenotypes. Roughly uniform sequencing depth across donors was assumed in presence/absence analyses, although this assumption may not hold. In an earlier analysis of 500 to 650 of the donors, most TCR beta V segments appeared in productive rearrangements about 87% or about 30% of the time, broadly matching IMGT annotations. While some public TCRs were present in many individuals, most TCR sequences turned up only very rarely across donors. In the study, some 180 TCR beta chains were listed as associated with cytomegalovirus. In a later analysis, TCR association rates were found to vary across HLA loci, with the most associated TCRs seen for DRB1 alleles and the fewest for HLA-C alleles. The classifier was reported to diagnose cytomegalovirus status with high specificity and sensitivity in both the original cohort and the validation cohort. Several of the top co-occurrence clusters appeared to be linked to parvovirus B19, influenza, CMV and Epstein-Barr virus, according to a later analysis. A later analysis associated around 16,000 TCR beta sequences with specific HLA alleles at a false discovery rate of 0.05. A further reported finding was that TCR beta sequences accurately predicted the HLA-A and HLA-B alleles for most subjects in the first cohort. According to a later analysis, most CMV-associated TCR beta chains appeared to be HLA-restricted, and the HLA associations seemed to be driven largely by CMV exposure. A group of highly shared sequence variants was considered likely to be a technical artifact of the sequencing pipeline. Some IMGT-functional V segments, including TRBV6-2 and TRBV6-3, could not be distinguished by the 87-base-pair reads and were therefore excluded. The earlier analysis of about 600 of the donors excluded approximately 15 rarely observed V segments, including chromosome 9 orphons, because counts were too low. Assigning TCR associations to individual alleles was difficult when HLA alleles, especially DR and DQ, strongly co-occurred. Only TCR beta chains were sequenced in this cohort, and the absence of alpha or paired-chain data limited detectable features. In a later analysis, HLA-associated TCR beta chains were found to be more clonally expanded and to have lower generation probabilities than equally common non-associated chains. Correlated functional status among segregating V segments might reflect linkage disequilibrium, but an unknown experimental factor could not be ruled out. In vitro tests confirmed that three of the cytomegalovirus-associated TCR beta chains recognize cytomegalovirus antigens. An association between a missense DCLRE1C variant and V-gene and J-gene trimming of TCR beta chains was found in a later genetic analysis and replicated in an independent cohort. In a later genetic analysis, fewer N-insertions in productive TCRs were reported among donors in an Asian-associated ancestry cluster than the approximately 630-donor mean.

The V end loses 7 bases and the J end loses 3 bases, and a stretch of 13 bases separates them. From the germline V gene, CDR1 is MNHNS and CDR2 is SASEGT. Spanning cysteine to phenylalanine, the CDR3 consists of 13 amino acids. Only the CDR3 portion is preserved as DNA: 39 bases, with reading frame beginning at the first base. Source material: PBMCs. Recombination linked TRBV6-1 to TRBJ2-7, with an unclear D gene assignment. The receptor was derived from a girl between 10 and 17 years old in good health and CMV-seronegative. The nucleotides read TGTGCCAGCACCCTGACAAATTTCTACGAGCAGTACTTC. The resulting protein is CASTLTNFYEQYF.